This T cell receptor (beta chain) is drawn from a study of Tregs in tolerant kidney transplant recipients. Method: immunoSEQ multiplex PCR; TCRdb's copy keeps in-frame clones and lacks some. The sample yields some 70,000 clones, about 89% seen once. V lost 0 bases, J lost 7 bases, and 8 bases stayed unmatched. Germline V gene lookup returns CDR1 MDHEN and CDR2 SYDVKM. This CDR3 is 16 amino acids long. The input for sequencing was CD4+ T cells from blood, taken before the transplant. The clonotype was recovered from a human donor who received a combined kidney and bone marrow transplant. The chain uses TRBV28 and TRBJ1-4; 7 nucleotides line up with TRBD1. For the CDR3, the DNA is TGTGCCAGCAGTTTATGGACAGGGAGCTTATCTGAAAAACTGTTTTTT. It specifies CASSLWTGSLSEKLFF.